Listed below are T cell receptor beta chains from one sample, sequenced in a study of T cell repertoires in cytomegalovirus infection. TCRdb re-called the reads through MiXCR, storing one row per CDR3 protein. The sample shows 54,000 or so distinct CDR3 sequences, about 33% of them seen only once. The antigens for these receptors are not known. Sequenced material: PBMCs, sequenced either directly or after in vitro stimulation (not recorded which). These receptors came from a human donor in good health (CMV status not recorded). Some clones in this sample may be carry-over from other donors' samples. The CDR3 runs from the conserved cysteine through the conserved F or W. D genes are given only for firm matches. Size tells how often a clone was seen (once, few, many) or the class of an expanded clone, and some rows leave it out.

abundance	j_gene	len	d_gene	v_gene	CDR3aa	CDR3nt
-	TRBJ1-1	14	-	TRBV19	CASSMWGGGSEAFF	TGTGCCAGTAGTATGTGGGGTGGGGGGTCTGAAGCTTTCTTT
-	TRBJ2-3	13	-	TRBV7-2	CASSLGFTDTQYF	TGTGCCAGCAGCCTAGGGTTCACAGATACGCAGTATTTT
-	TRBJ2-3	12	-	TRBV18	CASDNDPDTQYF	TGTGCCAGTGACAACGACCCAGATACGCAGTATTTT
many	TRBJ1-1	14	-	TRBV7-2	CASSLGVLNTEAFF	TGTGCCAGCAGCTTGGGGGTGTTGAACACTGAAGCTTTCTTT
once	TRBJ2-5	17	-	TRBV7-9	CASSLEYPDTWRETQYF	TGTGCCAGCAGCTTAGAATACCCCGACACCTGGAGGGAGACCCAGTACTTC
-	TRBJ2-2	14	TRBD1	TRBV30	CAWGRQGWTGELFF	TGTGCCTGGGGCCGACAGGGGTGGACCGGGGAGCTGTTTTTT
-	TRBJ1-1	15	-	TRBV12-3/TRBV12-4	CASSPNQGGNTEAFF	TGTGCCAGCAGTCCCAATCAGGGAGGGAACACTGAAGCTTTCTTT
few	TRBJ1-5	13	-	TRBV5-1	CASSLALNQPQHF	TGCGCCAGCAGCTTGGCCCTCAATCAGCCCCAGCATTTT
once	TRBJ2-5	14	TRBD1	TRBV29-1	CSTGTGDVSETQYF	TGCAGCACTGGGACAGGGGACGTTTCGGAGACCCAGTACTTC
few	TRBJ1-5	17	-	TRBV6-1	CASTKNGAAYSNQPQHF	TGTGCCAGCACCAAGAACGGGGCCGCTTATAGCAATCAGCCCCAGCATTTT
many	TRBJ2-4	16	-	TRBV7-2	CASSLRRQLVGNIQYF	TGTGCCAGCAGCTTGCGACGGCAACTTGTCGGAAACATTCAGTACTTC
-	TRBJ2-3	15	-	TRBV4-3	CASSQERASTDTQYF	TGCGCCAGCAGCCAAGAGCGCGCCAGCACAGATACGCAGTATTTT
-	TRBJ2-7	18	TRBD1	TRBV6-2/TRBV6-3	CASSYGTVWGYIIYEQYF	TGTGCCAGCAGTTACGGGACAGTTTGGGGGTATATAATCTACGAGCAGTACTTC
-	TRBJ2-1	16	-	TRBV4-1	CASSPRPGSSYNEQFF	TGCGCCAGCAGCCCCCGGCCGGGAAGCTCCTACAATGAGCAGTTCTTC
once	TRBJ2-5	13	-	TRBV20-1	CSARVLAQETQYF	TGCAGTGCTAGAGTCCTAGCGCAAGAGACCCAGTACTTC
-	TRBJ2-7	14	TRBD2	TRBV5-6	CASSTTSGRHEQYF	TGTGCCAGCAGTACGACTAGCGGGAGACACGAGCAGTACTTC
-	TRBJ2-7	14	-	TRBV11-2	CASSLEVSTYEQYF	TGTGCCAGCAGCTTAGAGGTCAGCACCTACGAGCAGTACTTC
many	TRBJ1-4	15	-	TRBV6-1	CASSDDSATNEKLFF	TGTGCCAGCAGTGACGACAGCGCAACTAATGAAAAACTGTTTTTT
many	TRBJ2-7	17	TRBD1	TRBV6-1	CASNKLKGQGDSYEQYF	TGTGCCAGCAATAAACTAAAGGGACAGGGTGATTCCTACGAGCAGTACTTC
-	TRBJ2-1	17	TRBD2	TRBV20-1	CSARDASGEIIYNEQFF	TGCAGTGCTAGAGATGCTAGCGGGGAAATAATTTACAATGAGCAGTTCTTC
few	TRBJ1-2	14	-	TRBV3-1	CASSHPGSNYGYTF	TGTGCCAGCAGCCATCCAGGGTCTAACTATGGCTACACCTTC
many	TRBJ1-1	14	-	TRBV7-2	CASSLDRVNTEAFF	TGTGCCAGCAGCTTAGACAGGGTGAACACTGAAGCTTTCTTT
-	TRBJ2-1	12	-	TRBV3-1	CASSQGSGEQFF	TGTGCCAGCAGCCAGGGTTCGGGTGAGCAGTTCTTC
few	TRBJ2-1	14	-	TRBV4-2	CASSQEFGGYEQFF	TGTGCCAGCAGCCAAGAATTTGGAGGGTACGAGCAGTTCTTC
-	TRBJ1-2	15	-	TRBV13	CASSDTGLANYGYTF	TGTGCCAGCAGCGATACAGGCCTAGCCAACTATGGCTACACCTTC
few	TRBJ2-1	11	-	TRBV28	CAGSGRNEQFF	TGTGCCGGCTCAGGGCGCAATGAGCAGTTCTTC
-	TRBJ2-3	20	TRBD2	TRBV11-2	CACSSLDPRFGLAGLDTQYF	TGTGCCTGCAGCAGCTTAGATCCGCGTTTCGGACTAGCGGGTCTAGATACGCAGTATTTT
few	TRBJ2-7	15	TRBD1	TRBV7-8	CASSLMGTGGYEQYF	TGTGCCAGCAGCTTAATGGGGACAGGGGGCTACGAGCAGTACTTC
-	TRBJ2-1	15	TRBD2	TRBV4-1	CASSRLAGGPHEQFF	TGCGCCAGCAGTCGACTAGCGGGAGGGCCCCATGAGCAGTTCTTC
few	TRBJ1-1	16	-	TRBV6-6	CASSYSVGVGNTEAFF	TGTGCCAGCAGTTACTCAGTAGGGGTCGGTAACACTGAAGCTTTCTTT
few	TRBJ1-1	14	-	TRBV6-2/TRBV6-3	CASSFRLENTEAFF	TGTGCCAGCAGTTTCAGACTTGAGAACACTGAAGCTTTCTTT
-	TRBJ2-5	16	TRBD2	TRBV12-3/TRBV12-4	CASSLELSAGGETQYF	TGTGCCAGCAGTTTGGAACTAAGCGCGGGAGGTGAGACCCAGTACTTC
-	TRBJ2-4	15	-	TRBV20-1	CSARSGVGRKNIQYF	TGCAGTGCCAGAAGTGGGGTGGGACGCAAAAACATTCAGTACTTC
-	TRBJ2-1	13	-	TRBV4-1	CASSQDAYNEQFF	TGCGCCAGCAGCCAAGATGCGTACAATGAGCAGTTCTTC
-	TRBJ1-5	17	TRBD1	TRBV28	CASLTGTGPYSNQPQHF	TGTGCCAGCCTAACCGGGACAGGGCCTTATAGCAATCAGCCCCAGCATTTT
-	TRBJ2-1	15	-	TRBV7-6	CASIPRRGGRHEQFF	TGTGCCAGCATCCCGCGGAGGGGGGGCCGCCATGAGCAGTTCTTC
-	TRBJ2-3	16	-	TRBV7-6	CASSWPSGSPTDTQYF	TGTGCCAGCAGCTGGCCCTCGGGGTCCCCCACAGATACGCAGTATTTT
-	TRBJ1-5	13	-	TRBV12-3/TRBV12-4	CASSRDSNQPQHF	TGTGCCAGCAGCCGGGACAGCAATCAGCCCCAGCATTTT
many	TRBJ2-1	16	TRBD2	TRBV7-2	CASSFLGLAGLNEQFF	TGTGCCAGCAGCTTTTTGGGACTAGCGGGACTAAATGAGCAGTTCTTC
-	TRBJ2-5	15	-	TRBV15	CATSRDLGDMETQYF	TGTGCCACCAGCAGGGACCTAGGCGATATGGAGACCCAGTACTTC
-	TRBJ2-3	11	-	TRBV6-5	CASTAQDTQYF	TGTGCCAGCACCGCCCAGGATACGCAGTATTTT
-	TRBJ1-6	16	-	TRBV20-1	CSARVGQGPPNSPLHF	TGCAGTGCTAGAGTGGGACAAGGGCCCCCTAATTCACCCCTCCACTTT
few	TRBJ2-1	12	-	TRBV7-2	CASSSTNFEQFF	TGTGCCAGCAGCTCGACCAATTTCGAGCAGTTCTTC
many	TRBJ2-5	12	-	TRBV25-1	CASSQGLETQYF	TGTGCCAGCAGTCAGGGTTTGGAGACCCAGTACTTC
few	TRBJ2-7	19	TRBD2	TRBV20-1	CSARPSLAGGPTSSYEQYF	TGCAGTGCTAGACCGTCTCTAGCGGGGGGCCCGACAAGCTCCTACGAGCAGTACTTC
-	TRBJ1-3	16	-	TRBV6-1	CASSEVGGLSGNTIYF	TGTGCCAGCAGTGAAGTTGGGGGACTCTCTGGAAACACCATATATTTT
-	TRBJ2-1	14	-	TRBV6-2/TRBV6-3	CASSYPGPRNEQFF	TGTGCCAGCAGCTACCCGGGACCGCGGAATGAGCAGTTCTTC
-	TRBJ1-3	17	-	TRBV6-1	CASSEIAFQSSGNTIYF	TGTGCCAGCAGTGAAATCGCGTTCCAGTCCTCTGGAAACACCATATATTTT
-	TRBJ2-5	15	TRBD1	TRBV11-2	CASSLGTGGLETQYF	TGTGCCAGCAGCTTAGGGACAGGGGGCCTGGAGACCCAGTACTTC
few	TRBJ2-7	16	-	TRBV20-1	CSASTAEGLKTYEQYF	TGCAGTGCTTCGACAGCTGAGGGACTTAAAACCTACGAGCAGTACTTC
few	TRBJ1-5	14	-	TRBV6-1	CASSLTYSNQPQHF	TGTGCCAGCAGCTTAACATATAGCAATCAGCCCCAGCATTTT
few	TRBJ2-1	14	TRBD2	TRBV4-1	CASSQIPGGNEQFF	TGCGCCAGCAGCCAAATCCCGGGGGGCAATGAGCAGTTCTTC
-	TRBJ2-5	14	-	TRBV20-1	CSARDPSGLETQYF	TGCAGTGCTAGAGATCCATCGGGTTTGGAGACCCAGTACTTC
-	TRBJ1-4	12	-	TRBV7-9	CASTQHREKLFF	TGTGCCAGCACCCAGCATAGGGAAAAACTGTTTTTT